This TCR beta chain derives from a study of T cell clonotyping in hematopoietic cell transplantation (dated by TCRdb to the early 2020s). As for the study more broadly: The study collected 130 to 150 blood samples from under 45 consecutive transplant recipients and their related donors. Recruitment of patients was conducted between September 2015 and early 2017, and follow-up was continued until September 2020 or death.

CDR1 and CDR2 were assigned from the germline V gene (reference sequence) as LNHDA and SQIVND. The germline V end is reduced by 8 bases and the J end by 7 bases; junction bases left unmatched: 10. Including cysteine and phenylalanine, the CDR3 has 15 amino acids. Just CDR3 DNA is preserved here, 45 bases in frame from base 1. This clone was detected once. The antigen it binds to is not known. No base qualities exist here, and no much larger clone lies one base off it. With the immunoSEQ assay, which is a bias-controlled multiplex PCR relying on V- and J-specific primers, TCR beta CDR3 regions were amplified from genomic DNA. In a second PCR step, a proprietary barcode and Illumina adapter sequences were attached to the CDR3 amplicons. CDR3 libraries were sequenced on an Illumina MiSeq instrument. The authors processed their data as follows. immunoSEQ Analyzer 3.0 was used for export and quality control, with R Bioconductor and Immunarch used for downstream analyses. Only productive rearrangements in the normalized downsampled data set went into calculating the repertoire metrics. Pathologically expanded clonotypes were defined as those larger than 5 templates in the normalized cohort. The Inverse Simpson Index served as the measure of repertoire diversity. To capture all clonotypes, the CMV-specificity analyses were run on the non-normalized data set. Not all clones reach the TCRdb copy of this immuneACCESS table, which keeps in-frame sequences only. Checked studies attribute under half of the gap to unresolved V genes and leave the rest unexplained. That table gives V, J and clone size, and the DNA gave D and trimming. This sample gives more than 65,000 clones in total; approximately 94% of them show up just once. The ten most abundant clones make up around 1.6% of the sample.

Blood samples for TCR beta sequencing were provided by related transplant donors. Nuclei Lysis Solution was used to extract genomic DNA from fresh or cryopreserved unfractionated peripheral blood mononuclear cells. Results and caveats for the whole study, not just this receptor: The sample size was limited, and because cells were not sorted, the contributions of CD4 and CD8 repertoires could not be separated. Only a small fraction of recipient repertoires overlapped donor repertoires, with over 95% appearing de novo at the given depth. Broader posttransplant TCR repertoire diversity was predicted by donor and pretransplant recipient Inverse Simpson Index values. Recipient TCR diversity fell after transplant, with pathologically expanded clonotypes rising progressively from day 30 to day 180.

The sequence joins TRBV19 to TRBJ2-2; a stretch of 10 junction bases matches TRBD1. This sequence originates from a man in his fifties in good health. Some clones in this sample may be carry-over from other donors' samples. What was sequenced was peripheral blood mononuclear cells. The nucleotide sequence is given as TGTGCCAGTTATAATGACAGGGGGCGAATCGGGGAGCTGTTTTTT. It specifies CASYNDRGRIGELFF.